The next 7 T cell receptor beta chains were all read from a single sample in a study of radiotherapy plus CTLA-4 blockade in lung cancer. Some clones are missing from TCRdb's copy, which holds only in-frame ones; the method was immunoSEQ multiplex PCR. In the table there are 45,000 to 60,000 clones, about 85% of which are singletons. This material consisted of peripheral blood, taken from a patient treated with radiotherapy plus ipilimumab. The receptors come from a human donor with non-small cell lung cancer who had a complete response to radiotherapy plus ipilimumab.

The gene calls are TRBV6-5 and TRBJ1-5, with unresolved D. The CDR3 sequence is 15 residues long. V gave up 5 bases and J gave up 5 bases, with 16 bases separating them. CDR1 and CDR2 (germline): MNHEY, SVGAGI. The CDR3 region is CASSPGSPGDQPQHF. In nucleotides, the CDR3 is TGTGCCAGCAGTCCCGGGTCTCCTGGCGATCAGCCCCAGCATTTT.

The rearrangement links TRBV30 to TRBJ2-2; TRBD1 aligns across 9 bases. The CDR3 length is 14 residues. CDR1 GTSNPN and CDR2 SVGIG come from the germline V gene (reference sequence). Trimming removed 3 bases from V and 4 bases from J; junction bases left unmatched: 3. The DNA of the CDR3 is TGTGCCTGGAGGGGACAGGGTTCCACCGGGGAGCTGTTTTTT. Translation: CAWRGQGSTGELFF.

CDR3 sequence (DNA): TGTGCCAGCAGCGTAGAATCAGGGTTACACGAGCAGTACTTC. Residues: CASSVESGLHEQYF. The chain employs TRBV9 and TRBJ2-7, with D maybe TRBD1 (5 bases). Looked up from germline, CDR1 is SGDLS and CDR2 is YYNGEE. Between the trimmed V and J ends, which lost 0 bases and 5 bases, there was a span of 12 bases. The CDR3 is made up of 14 amino acids. Looking up the rest from reference TRBV9 and TRBJ2-7 gives the full variable domain: DSGVTQTPKHLITATGQRVTLRCSPRSGDLSVYWYQQSLDQGLQFLIQYYNGEERAKGNILERFSAQQFPDLHSELNLSSLELGDSALYFCASSVESGLHEQYFGPGTRLTVT.

This rearrangement joins TRBV6-5 to TRBJ2-7, with 11 bases lining up with TRBD1. CDR3 length equals 16 residues. V dropped 2 bases and J dropped 5; count of bases not matched to a gene: 8. The germline V gene has CDR1 MNHEY and CDR2 SVGAGI. DNA of the CDR3: TGTGCCAGCAGTTACCTAGGCAGGACAGGGGGCGACGAGCAGTACTTC. Translating gives CASSYLGRTGGDEQYF.

The chain carries TRBV6-6 and TRBJ1-5, with no clear D. The V gene's germline CDR1 is MNHNY and CDR2 SVGAGI (reference sequence). V shed 6 bases and J shed 7 bases, with 7 bases lying between them. There are 11 residues in the CDR3. In DNA, the CDR3 is TGTGCCAGCAGCCCGGGACAGCCCCAGCATTTT. It is translated as CASSPGQPQHF.

This chain links TRBV7-6 with TRBJ2-5; 13 positions agree with TRBD2. Germline CDR1 SGHVS, CDR2 FNYEAQ. There are 17 residues in the CDR3. The V and J ends lost 2 bases and 6 bases, in that order; junction bases with no gene match: 9. Here the CDR3 DNA reads TGTGCCAGCAGCTTACAATTGACTAGCGGGGGGCTAAAGACCCAGTACTTC. It codes for CASSLQLTSGGLKTQYF.

The chain joins TRBV4-3 to TRBJ1-6; D is undetermined. The germline V and J ends were trimmed by 0 bases and 7 bases, with 16 bases remaining between them. The CDR3 has 17 residues. Germline assignment: CDR1 LGHNA and CDR2 YSLEER. CDR3 sequence reads: CASSQEAATGPNSPLHF. CDR3 in DNA: TGCGCCAGCAGCCAAGAAGCAGCCACGGGTCCGAATTCACCCCTCCACTTT.